Listed below are T cell receptor beta chains from one sample, sequenced in a study of cytomegalovirus exposure and HLA in healthy donors. Sequenced by immunoSEQ multiplex PCR; TCRdb stores in-frame clones only, minus some. The sample consists of tens of thousands of clones, about 96% of them appearing once. The sequencing sample was made of PBMCs. The receptors stem from a man between 18 and 29 years old in good health and CMV-seronegative. CDR3s include the opening cysteine and the closing phenylalanine or tryptophan. Fields, in order: V gene, J gene, clone size, D gene, CDR3 protein, CDR3 DNA. The D gene is left open where the match is weak. Size tells how often a clone was seen (once, few, many) or the class of an expanded clone, and some rows leave it out.

>TRBV5-1|TRBJ1-1|.|.
CASSLAAGQWNTEAFF
TGCGCCAGCAGCTTGGCTGCAGGACAGTGGAACACTGAAGCTTTCTTT
>TRBV19|TRBJ1-5|.|TRBD1
CASSITGGNQPQHF
TGTGCCAGTAGTATTACAGGGGGGAATCAGCCCCAGCATTTT
>TRBV10-3|TRBJ1-1|.|TRBD1
CAISNTGDTEAFF
TGTGCCATCAGCAATACAGGGGACACTGAAGCTTTCTTT
>TRBV19|TRBJ2-7|.|.
CASSKVEAGAYEQYF
TGTGCCAGTAGTAAGGTTGAGGCAGGGGCCTACGAGCAGTACTTC
>TRBV19|TRBJ1-2|once|.
CASSIQENYGYTF
TGTGCCAGTAGTATACAGGAAAACTATGGCTACACCTTC
>TRBV5-1|TRBJ2-5|.|TRBD2
CASSSGGEPTQETQYF
TGCGCCAGCAGCTCGGGGGGTGAGCCTACTCAGGAGACCCAGTACTTC
>TRBV30|TRBJ2-3|once|.
CAWTGSTDTQYF
TGTGCCTGGACAGGGAGCACAGATACGCAGTATTTT
>TRBV2|TRBJ2-3|.|TRBD2
CASRATAGVNTDTQYF
TGTGCCAGCAGGGCGACAGCGGGAGTAAACACAGATACGCAGTATTTT
>TRBV14|TRBJ1-1|.|.
CASSHPPRGNTEAFF
TGTGCCAGCAGCCATCCCCCCAGGGGGAACACTGAAGCTTTCTTT
>TRBV9|TRBJ2-1|once|.
CASTSIPGYEQFF
TGTGCCAGCACCAGTATTCCGGGGTATGAGCAGTTCTTC
>TRBV5-1|TRBJ1-1|.|.
CASSLAAGGWRIAEAFF
TGCGCCAGCAGCTTGGCAGCGGGGGGCTGGAGGATCGCTGAAGCTTTCTTT
>TRBV9|TRBJ1-1|once|TRBD1
CASSVAQGATSEAFF
TGTGCCAGCAGCGTAGCCCAGGGGGCTACTTCCGAAGCTTTCTTT
>TRBV5-5|TRBJ1-1|.|TRBD1
CASSLTTGLMNTEAFF
TGTGCCAGCAGCCTGACGACAGGGCTCATGAACACTGAAGCTTTCTTT
>TRBV19|TRBJ2-2|once|.
CASSPVAANTGELFF
TGTGCCAGTAGTCCCGTAGCGGCGAACACCGGGGAGCTGTTTTTT
>TRBV6-1|TRBJ1-1|.|.
CASSPQGYGTEAFF
TGTGCCAGCAGTCCACAGGGTTACGGCACTGAAGCTTTCTTT
>TRBV25-1|TRBJ2-3|.|TRBD2
CASSANLAGSWDTQYF
TGTGCCAGCAGTGCCAATCTAGCGGGAAGTTGGGATACGCAGTATTTT
>TRBV27|TRBJ1-1|.|.
CASRDGLGPMNTEAFF
TGTGCCAGCAGGGACGGACTAGGGCCCATGAACACTGAAGCTTTCTTT
>TRBV5-1|TRBJ2-3|.|.
CASSLRQGTDTQYF
TGCGCCAGCAGCTTGAGACAGGGCACAGATACGCAGTATTTT
>TRBV4-3|TRBJ2-5|once|TRBD1
CASSQAGTATDETQYF
TGCGCCAGCAGCCAAGCCGGGACAGCGACGGACGAGACCCAGTACTTC
>TRBV19|TRBJ1-1|.|TRBD1
CASSIDTDRGRRTEAFF
TGTGCCAGTAGTATAGACACCGACAGGGGGCGACGCACTGAAGCTTTCTTT
>TRBV18|TRBJ2-7|once|.
CASSPSGTYEQYF
TGTGCCAGCTCACCAAGCGGTACCTACGAGCAGTACTTC
>TRBV2|TRBJ2-7|.|TRBD2
CASRLAGFYEQYF
TGTGCCAGCAGACTAGCGGGTTTTTACGAGCAGTACTTC
>TRBV7-9|TRBJ2-2|.|.
CASSFLPGELFF
TGTGCCAGCAGCTTTCTACCCGGGGAGCTGTTTTTT
>TRBV7-2|TRBJ2-1|.|.
CASSLSDYPNNEQFF
TGTGCCAGCAGCTTATCCGACTACCCAAACAATGAGCAGTTCTTC
>TRBV7-9|TRBJ2-3|.|.
CASSLTSAGGSTDTQYF
TGTGCCAGCAGCTTAACTTCTGCCGGCGGTAGCACAGATACGCAGTATTTT
>TRBV7-2|TRBJ1-1|once|.
CASSFSRDSMNTEAFF
TGTGCCAGCAGCTTCTCGCGGGACTCAATGAACACTGAAGCTTTCTTT
>TRBV25-1|TRBJ1-4|.|TRBD1
CASRLQGASEKLFF
TGTGCCAGCAGGTTACAGGGGGCGAGTGAAAAACTGTTTTTT
>TRBV27|TRBJ2-2|.|.
CASSLFGQNTGELFF
TGTGCCAGCAGTTTATTCGGACAGAACACCGGGGAGCTGTTTTTT
>TRBV11-2|TRBJ2-6|.|TRBD1
CATLLRQGSSGANVLTF
TGTGCCACCCTCCTGCGACAGGGTAGCTCTGGGGCCAACGTCCTGACTTTC
>TRBV7-7|TRBJ2-1|.|TRBD1
CASSLGQGDEQFF
TGTGCTAGCAGCTTAGGACAGGGCGATGAGCAGTTCTTC
>TRBV11-3|TRBJ2-2|.|TRBD2
CASSSQREDTGELFF
TGTGCCAGCAGCAGCCAGCGGGAGGACACCGGGGAGCTGTTTTTT
>TRBV19|TRBJ2-2|.|.
CASSIGTRASGELFF
TGTGCCAGTAGTATCGGGACTCGAGCATCCGGGGAGCTGTTTTTT
>TRBV10-1|TRBJ2-3|.|TRBD1
CARNPMARGRVGDTQYF
TGCGCCAGGAACCCAATGGCGAGGGGGCGGGTGGGAGATACGCAGTATTTT
>TRBV9|TRBJ1-1|.|.
CASSVFPENTEAFF
TGTGCCAGCAGCGTGTTCCCAGAGAACACTGAAGCTTTCTTT
>TRBV19|TRBJ1-3|.|TRBD1
CASSIHLPGTGGNTIYF
TGTGCCAGTAGTATTCACCTCCCTGGGACAGGCGGAAACACCATATATTTT
>TRBV27|TRBJ2-2|.|.
CASRSRGFGTGELFF
TGTGCCAGCCGATCACGGGGTTTCGGGACCGGGGAGCTGTTTTTT
>TRBV29-1|TRBJ2-1|.|.
CSVGRTANSYNEQFF
TGCAGCGTTGGCCGAACTGCAAACTCCTACAATGAGCAGTTCTTC
>TRBV28|TRBJ2-7|.|TRBD1
CASRYGTETYEQYF
TGTGCCAGCAGGTATGGGACAGAGACCTACGAGCAGTACTTC
>TRBV7-6|TRBJ2-5|.|TRBD1
CASSFGQGGETQYF
TGTGCCAGCAGCTTCGGACAGGGTGGGGAGACCCAGTACTTC
>TRBV19|TRBJ1-1|.|.
CASSIGSGYLTAPLTEAFF
TGTGCCAGTAGTATAGGTTCCGGATATCTGACAGCGCCACTCACTGAAGCTTTCTTT
>TRBV27|TRBJ1-2|once|TRBD1
CASSYVATGGRGYTF
TGTGCCAGCAGTTACGTCGCGACAGGGGGCAGGGGCTACACCTTC
>TRBV9|TRBJ2-3|.|.
CASSQGWGKTDTQYF
TGTGCCAGCAGTCAGGGGTGGGGCAAGACAGATACGCAGTATTTT
>TRBV27|TRBJ2-7|.|.
CASSPRGTLGEYEQYF
TGTGCCAGCAGTCCCAGGGGAACGTTGGGGGAGTACGAGCAGTACTTC
>TRBV19|TRBJ2-7|.|TRBD2
CASSIASGSYYEQYF
TGTGCCAGTAGTATCGCTAGCGGGAGTTATTACGAGCAGTACTTC
>TRBV11-3|TRBJ2-5|.|.
CASSLEREETQYF
TGTGCCAGCAGCTTAGAGAGGGAAGAGACCCAGTACTTC